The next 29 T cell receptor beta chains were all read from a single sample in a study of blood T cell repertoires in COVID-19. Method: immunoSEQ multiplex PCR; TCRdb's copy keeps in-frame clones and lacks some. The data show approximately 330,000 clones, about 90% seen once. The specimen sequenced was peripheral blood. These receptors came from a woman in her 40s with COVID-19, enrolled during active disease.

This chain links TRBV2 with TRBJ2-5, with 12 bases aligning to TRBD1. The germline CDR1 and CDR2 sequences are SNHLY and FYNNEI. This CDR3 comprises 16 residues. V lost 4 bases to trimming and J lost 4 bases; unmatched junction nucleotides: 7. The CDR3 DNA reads TGTGCCAGCAGTGTCGGGACAGGGGGCATGGGAGAGACCCAGTACTTC. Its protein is CASSVGTGGMGETQYF.

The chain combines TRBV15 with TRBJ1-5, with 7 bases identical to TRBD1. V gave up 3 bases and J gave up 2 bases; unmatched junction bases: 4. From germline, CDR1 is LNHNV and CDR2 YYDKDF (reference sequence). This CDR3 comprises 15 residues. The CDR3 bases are TGTGCCACCAGCAGGCGGACAGGAGGCAATCAGCCCCAGCATTTT. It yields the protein CATSRRTGGNQPQHF.

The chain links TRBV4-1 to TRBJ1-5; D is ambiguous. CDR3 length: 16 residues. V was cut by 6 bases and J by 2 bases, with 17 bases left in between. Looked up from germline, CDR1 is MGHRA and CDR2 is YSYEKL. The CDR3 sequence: CASRPDLIGGNQPQHF. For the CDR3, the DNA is TGCGCCAGCAGACCGGACCTAATCGGGGGCAATCAGCCCCAGCATTTT.

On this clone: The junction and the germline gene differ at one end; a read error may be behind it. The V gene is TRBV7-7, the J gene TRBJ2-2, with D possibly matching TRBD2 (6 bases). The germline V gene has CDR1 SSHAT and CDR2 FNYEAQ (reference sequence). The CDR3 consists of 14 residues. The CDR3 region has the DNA TGTGCTAGCAGCTTAACTAGCCCTCCCGGGGAGCTGTTTTTT. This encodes CASSLTSPPGELFF. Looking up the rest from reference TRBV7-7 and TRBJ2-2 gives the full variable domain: GAGVSQSPRYKVTKRGQDVTLRCDPISSHATLYWYQQALGQGPEFLTYFNYEAQPDKSGLPSDRFSAERPEGSISTLTIQRTEQRDSAMYRCASSLTSPPGELFFGEGSRLTVL.

CDR3 DNA: TGTGCCTCTACACGGGATAATTCACCCCTCCACTTT. This encodes CASTRDNSPLHF. The V call is TRBV30, the J call TRBJ1-6; D uncertain. The CDR3 runs 12 residues. Trimming took 7 bases from V and 5 from J, leaving 9 bases between them. Germline assignment: CDR1 GTSNPN and CDR2 SVGIG (reference sequence).

This CDR3 is CAWRPKRGIGNTEAFF. The CDR3, as DNA: TGTGCCTGGAGGCCAAAGCGCGGGATCGGCAACACTGAAGCTTTCTTT. The chain employs TRBV30 and TRBJ1-1; D is unresolved. The CDR3 spans 16 residues. Germline CDR1 and CDR2: GTSNPN and SVGIG (reference sequence). Trimming removed 3 bases from V and 2 bases from J, with 19 bases in between.

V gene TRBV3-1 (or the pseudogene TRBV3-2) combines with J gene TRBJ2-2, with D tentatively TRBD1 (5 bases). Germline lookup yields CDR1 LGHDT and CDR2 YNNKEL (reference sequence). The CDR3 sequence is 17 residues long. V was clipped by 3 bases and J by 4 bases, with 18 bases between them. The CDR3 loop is CASSHFPFGHFTGELFF. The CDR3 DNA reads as TGTGCCAGCAGCCATTTCCCATTTGGACATTTCACCGGGGAGCTGTTTTTT.

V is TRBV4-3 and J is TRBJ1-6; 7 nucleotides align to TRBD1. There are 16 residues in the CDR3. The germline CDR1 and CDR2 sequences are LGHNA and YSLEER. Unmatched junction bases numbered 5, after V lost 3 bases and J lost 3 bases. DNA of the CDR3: TGCGCCAGCAGCCAGGGGACAGAGATCTATAATTCACCCCTCCACTTT. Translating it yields CASSQGTEIYNSPLHF.

CDR3 DNA: TGTGCCAGCAGTCTTTACCAGGGAAAGGCGGAGACCCAGTACTTC. Protein: CASSLYQGKAETQYF. The chain links TRBV28 to TRBJ2-5; TRBD1 is a possible D gene (5 bases). Germline lookup yields CDR1 MDHEN and CDR2 SYDVKM. The CDR3 loop spans 15 amino acids. Trimming took off 5 bases at V and 5 bases at J, with 18 bases between the two ends.

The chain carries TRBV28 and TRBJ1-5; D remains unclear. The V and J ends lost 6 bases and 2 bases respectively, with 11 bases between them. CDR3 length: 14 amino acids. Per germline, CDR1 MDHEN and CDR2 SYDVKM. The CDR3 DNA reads TGTGCCAGCAGAGAAGGGAGGCGCAATCAGCCCCAGCATTTT. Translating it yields CASREGRRNQPQHF.

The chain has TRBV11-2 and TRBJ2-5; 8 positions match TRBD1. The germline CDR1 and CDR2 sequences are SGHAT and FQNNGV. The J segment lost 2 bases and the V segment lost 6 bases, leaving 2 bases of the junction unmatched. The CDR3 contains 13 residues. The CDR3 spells CASRTGGQETQYF. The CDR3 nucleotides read TGTGCCAGCAGAACAGGGGGGCAAGAGACCCAGTACTTC.

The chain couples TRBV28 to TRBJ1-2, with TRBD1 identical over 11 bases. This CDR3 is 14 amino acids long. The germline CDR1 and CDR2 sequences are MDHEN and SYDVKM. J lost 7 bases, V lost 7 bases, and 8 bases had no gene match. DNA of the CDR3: TGTGCCAGCATGTTGGGACAGGGGGGAAGTGGCTACACCTTC. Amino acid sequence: CASMLGQGGSGYTF.

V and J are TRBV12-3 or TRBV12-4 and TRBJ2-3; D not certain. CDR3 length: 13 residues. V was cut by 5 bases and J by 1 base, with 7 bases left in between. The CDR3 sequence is CASSPRGTDTQYF. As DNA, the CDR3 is TGTGCCAGCAGTCCCCGGGGCACAGATACGCAGTATTTT.

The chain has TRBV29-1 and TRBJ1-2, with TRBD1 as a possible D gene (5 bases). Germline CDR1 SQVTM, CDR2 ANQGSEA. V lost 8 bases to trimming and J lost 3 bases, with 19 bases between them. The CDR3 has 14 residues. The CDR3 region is CSTYAGTQDYGYTF. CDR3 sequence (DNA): TGCAGCACCTACGCAGGGACTCAGGACTATGGCTACACCTTC.

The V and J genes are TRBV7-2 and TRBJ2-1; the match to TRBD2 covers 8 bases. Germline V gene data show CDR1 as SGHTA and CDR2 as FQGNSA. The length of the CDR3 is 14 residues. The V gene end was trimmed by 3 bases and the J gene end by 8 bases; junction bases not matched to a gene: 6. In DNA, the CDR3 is TGTGCCAGCAGCTTCGGGGGGGCGCTTTATGAGCAGTTCTTC. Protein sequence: CASSFGGALYEQFF.

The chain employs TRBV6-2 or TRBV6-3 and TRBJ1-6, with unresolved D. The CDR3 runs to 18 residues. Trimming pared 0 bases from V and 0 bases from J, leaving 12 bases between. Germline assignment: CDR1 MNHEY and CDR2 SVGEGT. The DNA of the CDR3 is TGTGCCAGCAGTTACTCACTCGATGGGAGCTCCTATAATTCACCCCTCCACTTT. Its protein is CASSYSLDGSSYNSPLHF.

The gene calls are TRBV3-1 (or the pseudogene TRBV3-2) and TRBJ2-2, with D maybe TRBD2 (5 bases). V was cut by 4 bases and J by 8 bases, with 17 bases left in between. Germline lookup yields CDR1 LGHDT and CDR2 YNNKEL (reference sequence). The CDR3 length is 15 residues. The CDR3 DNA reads TGTGCCAGCAGCCCTCATGGACTCTCCCCAGGGGAGCTGTTTTTT. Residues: CASSPHGLSPGELFF.

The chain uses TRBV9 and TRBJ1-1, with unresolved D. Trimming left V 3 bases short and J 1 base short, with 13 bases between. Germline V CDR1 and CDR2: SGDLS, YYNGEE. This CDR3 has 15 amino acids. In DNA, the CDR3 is TGTGCCAGCAGCGGTCGGGCCGGAGGGAACACTGAAGCTTTCTTT. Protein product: CASSGRAGGNTEAFF.

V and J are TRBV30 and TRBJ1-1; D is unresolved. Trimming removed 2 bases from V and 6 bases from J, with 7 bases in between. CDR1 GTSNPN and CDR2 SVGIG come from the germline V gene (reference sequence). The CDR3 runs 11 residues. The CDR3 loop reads CAWSRRAEAFF. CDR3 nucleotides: TGTGCCTGGAGTCGGAGAGCTGAAGCTTTCTTT. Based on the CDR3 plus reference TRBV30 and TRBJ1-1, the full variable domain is SQTIHQWPATLVQPVGSPLSLECTVEGTSNPNLYWYRQAAGRGLQLLFYSVGIGQISSEVPQNLSASRPQDRQFILSSKKLLLSDSGFYLCAWSRRAEAFFGQGTRLTVV.

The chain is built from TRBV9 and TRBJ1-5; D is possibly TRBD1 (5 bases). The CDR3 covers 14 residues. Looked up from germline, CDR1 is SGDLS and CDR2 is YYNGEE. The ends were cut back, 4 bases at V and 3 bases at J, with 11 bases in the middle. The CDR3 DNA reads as TGTGCCAGCAGCCCAGGGTGGGTCAATCAGCCCCAGCATTTT. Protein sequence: CASSPGWVNQPQHF. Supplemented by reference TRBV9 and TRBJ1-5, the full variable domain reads DSGVTQTPKHLITATGQRVTLRCSPRSGDLSVYWYQQSLDQGLQFLIQYYNGEERAKGNILERFSAQQFPDLHSELNLSSLELGDSALYFCASSPGWVNQPQHFGDGTRLSIL.

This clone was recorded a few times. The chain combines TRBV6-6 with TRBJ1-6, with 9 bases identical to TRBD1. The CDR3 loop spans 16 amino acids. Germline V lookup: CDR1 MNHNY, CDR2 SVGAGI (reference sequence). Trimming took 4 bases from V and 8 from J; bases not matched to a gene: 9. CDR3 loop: CASSSPDRGNHSPLHF. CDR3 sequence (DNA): TGTGCCAGCAGTTCACCCGACAGGGGGAATCATTCACCCCTCCACTTT.

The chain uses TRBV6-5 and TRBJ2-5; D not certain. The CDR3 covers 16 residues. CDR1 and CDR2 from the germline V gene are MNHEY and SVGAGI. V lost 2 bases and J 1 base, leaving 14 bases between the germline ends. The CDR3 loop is CASSYTLGGSQETQYF. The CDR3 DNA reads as TGTGCCAGCAGTTACACCCTAGGTGGTTCCCAAGAGACCCAGTACTTC.

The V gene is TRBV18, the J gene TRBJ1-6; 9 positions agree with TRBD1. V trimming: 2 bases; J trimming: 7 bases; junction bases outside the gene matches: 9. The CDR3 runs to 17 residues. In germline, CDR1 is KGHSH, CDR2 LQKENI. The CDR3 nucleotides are TGTGCCAGCTCACCAGCCGGGACAGGGATTCGGAATTCACCCCTCCACTTT. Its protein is CASSPAGTGIRNSPLHF.

CDR3 in DNA: TGTGCCAGCTCACCAGGGACAGGGGCGAGTGAAAAACTGTTTTTT. It codes for CASSPGTGASEKLFF. This chain connects TRBV18 to TRBJ1-4; 10 bases line up with TRBD1. Germline V CDR1 and CDR2: KGHSH, LQKENI. With 2 bases clipped from V and 7 bases from J, the junction kept 4 bases outside the gene matches. CDR3 length: 15 residues.

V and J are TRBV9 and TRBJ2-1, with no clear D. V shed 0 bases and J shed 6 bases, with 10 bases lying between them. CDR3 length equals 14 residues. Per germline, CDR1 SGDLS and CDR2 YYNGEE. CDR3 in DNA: TGTGCCAGCAGCGTAGCCTTTTCGTCCAATGAGCAGTTCTTC. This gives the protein CASSVAFSSNEQFF.

CDR3 amino acids: CASSQVGGRSTDTQYF. The CDR3 DNA follows: TGTGCCAGCAGCCAAGTCGGGGGTAGGAGCACAGATACGCAGTATTTT. V usage is TRBV3-1 (or the pseudogene TRBV3-2) and J usage is TRBJ2-3; a weak D match, TRBD2 (6 bases). CDR3 length equals 16 residues. Germline lookup yields CDR1 LGHDT and CDR2 YNNKEL (reference sequence). V shed 1 base and J shed 0 bases, with 11 bases lying between them.

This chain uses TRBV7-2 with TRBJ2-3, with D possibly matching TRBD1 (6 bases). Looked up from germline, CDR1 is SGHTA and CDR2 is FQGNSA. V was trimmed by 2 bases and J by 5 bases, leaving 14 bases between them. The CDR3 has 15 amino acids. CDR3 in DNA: TGTGCCAGCAGCTTATGGGACAATGGAAAAGATACGCAGTATTTT. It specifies CASSLWDNGKDTQYF.

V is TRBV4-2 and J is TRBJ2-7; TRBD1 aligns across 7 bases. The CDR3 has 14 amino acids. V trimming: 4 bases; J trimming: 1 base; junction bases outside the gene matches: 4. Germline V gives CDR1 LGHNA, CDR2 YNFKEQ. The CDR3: CASSPRDSSYEQYF. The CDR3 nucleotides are TGTGCCAGCAGCCCCCGGGACAGTTCCTACGAGCAGTACTTC.

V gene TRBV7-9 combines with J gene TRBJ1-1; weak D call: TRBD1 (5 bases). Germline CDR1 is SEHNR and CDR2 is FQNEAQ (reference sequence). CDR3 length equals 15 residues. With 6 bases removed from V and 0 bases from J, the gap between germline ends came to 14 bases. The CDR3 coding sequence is TGTGCCAGCAGATACCCTGGGGGGGTGAACACTGAAGCTTTCTTT. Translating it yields CASRYPGGVNTEAFF. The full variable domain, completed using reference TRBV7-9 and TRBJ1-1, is DTGVSQNPRHKITKRGQNVTFRCDPISEHNRLYWYRQTLGQGPEFLTYFQNEAQLEKSRLLSDRFSAERPKGSFSTLEIQRTEQGDSAMYLCASRYPGGVNTEAFFGQGTRLTVV.